This T cell receptor (beta chain) was recorded in a study of shared clonotypes between healthy human individuals. With respect to this clone: The antigen is not known.

The junction had 6 bases not matched to a gene; V was cut back by 3 bases and J by 2 bases. The CDR3 spans 16 residues. Germline V lookup: CDR1 MNHNS, CDR2 SASEGT. Each subset's genomic DNA was shared equally among a number of immunoSEQ plates. Original processing methods: Quality scores were absent from the junction-only immunoSEQ sequences, so filtering differed. Clones were read by immunoSEQ multiplex PCR, and TCRdb kept only the in-frame ones, dropping some. The DNA gave D and trimming, while V, J and clone size come from that table. The sample holds about 2,500,000 clones, around 94% seen once. General study points: Among donors, sharing of clonotypes was expected to be affected by sequencing depth. Against clonotypes common to all four donors, non-shared ones had lower generation probabilities.

The clonotype comes from a man aged 18 to 30 in good health. The specimen was naive CD4+ T cells sorted from blood. Subset denoted: CD45RA+ positively selected. This chain links TRBV6-1 with TRBJ2-1; 8 bases match TRBD1. Written as DNA, the CDR3 is TGTGCCAGCAGTGACGGGACAGGTAGAACCTACAATGAGCAGTTCTTC. This gives the protein CASSDGTGRTYNEQFF.